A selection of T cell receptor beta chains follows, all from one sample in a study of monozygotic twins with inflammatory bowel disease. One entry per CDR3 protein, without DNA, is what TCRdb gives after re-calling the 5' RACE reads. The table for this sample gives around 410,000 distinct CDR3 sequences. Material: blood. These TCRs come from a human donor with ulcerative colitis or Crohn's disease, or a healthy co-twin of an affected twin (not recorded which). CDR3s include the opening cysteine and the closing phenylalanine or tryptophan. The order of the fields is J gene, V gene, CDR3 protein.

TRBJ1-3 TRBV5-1 CASSGSVGFGNTIYF
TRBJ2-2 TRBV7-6 CASSLTGVAGELFF
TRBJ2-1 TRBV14 CASSQEPGLAPLNEQFF
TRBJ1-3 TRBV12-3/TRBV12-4 CASSLGGTTIYF
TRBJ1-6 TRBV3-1 CASSPMGVSYNSPLHF
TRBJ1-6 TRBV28 CASTDLRVGYNSPLHF
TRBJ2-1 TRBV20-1 CSARFNSGRLYNEQFF
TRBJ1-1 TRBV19 CASSLQGARNTEAFF
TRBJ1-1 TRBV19 CASTLGQVNTEAFF
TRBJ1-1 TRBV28 CASSRQGRAAQGTEAFF
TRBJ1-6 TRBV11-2 CASSFPAEPGQVSSPLHF
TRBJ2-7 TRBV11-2 CASSSDAFYEQYF
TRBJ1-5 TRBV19 CASRIQGSNQPQHF
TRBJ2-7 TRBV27 CASSPGASGRRREQYF
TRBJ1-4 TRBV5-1 CASSFTQGNEKLFF
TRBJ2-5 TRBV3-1 CASSGEFQGAQYF
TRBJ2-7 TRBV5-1 CASRLARDSSYEQYF
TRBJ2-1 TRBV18 CASSPTERGGNEQFF
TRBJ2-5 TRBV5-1 CASSLLARGYETQYF
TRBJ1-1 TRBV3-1 CASSQRLGATEAFF
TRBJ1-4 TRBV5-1 CASSRALGPSVGTNEKLFF
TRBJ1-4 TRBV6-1 CASSEKRINEKLFF
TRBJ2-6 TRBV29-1 CSVSGLSGANVLTF
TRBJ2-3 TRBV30 CAWRSMDTQYF
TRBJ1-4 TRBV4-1 CASGGGWSEKLFF
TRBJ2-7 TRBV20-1 CSVSRDQNYEQYF
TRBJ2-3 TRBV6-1 CASFYETTDTQYF
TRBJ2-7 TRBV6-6 CASSRGVYGEQYF
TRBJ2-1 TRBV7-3 CASSLMASIPYNEQFF
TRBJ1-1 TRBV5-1 CASSVETTGTWTEAFF
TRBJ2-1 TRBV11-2 CASNLGGSEQFF
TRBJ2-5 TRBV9 CASSVVAPKETQYF
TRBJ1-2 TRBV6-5 CASSYSGQGSSNYGYTF
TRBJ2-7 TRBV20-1 CSAYPGQGKSYEQYF
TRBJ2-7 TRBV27 CASSSRQGIEQYF
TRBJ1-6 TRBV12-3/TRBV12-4 CASRRGQNSPLHF
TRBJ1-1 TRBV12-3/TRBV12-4 CASSRTGSPGGAFF
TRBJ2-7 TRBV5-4 CASSQPGPVFHEQYF
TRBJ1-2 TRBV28 CASSFSTGEGYGYTF
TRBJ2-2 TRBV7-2 CASSLAQTVVFF
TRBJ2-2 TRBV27 CATLDRTNTGELFF
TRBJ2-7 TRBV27 CASSRGRANTYEQYF
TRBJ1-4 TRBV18 CASSPPSTRNEKLFF
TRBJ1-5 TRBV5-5 CASSLLGDQPQHF
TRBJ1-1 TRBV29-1 CSVNREAFGGAFF
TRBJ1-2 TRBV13 CASSSTGIVGYTF
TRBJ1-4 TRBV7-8 CASSMGTVNEKLFF
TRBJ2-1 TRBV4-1 CASSQDIGPQFF
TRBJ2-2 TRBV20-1 CSVWAQNTGELFF
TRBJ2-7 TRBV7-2 CASSSLTSVIYEQYF
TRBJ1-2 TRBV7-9 CASTSYRAGTFYGYTF
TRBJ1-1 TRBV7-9 CASSLAYGDTEAFF
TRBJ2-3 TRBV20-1 CSVLGGFGLSFTDTQYF
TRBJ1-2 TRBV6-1 CASRRSPDRGHGYTF
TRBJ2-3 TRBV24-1 CATSEGDYGSTDTQYF
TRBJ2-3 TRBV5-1 CASQIAGTSTDTQYF